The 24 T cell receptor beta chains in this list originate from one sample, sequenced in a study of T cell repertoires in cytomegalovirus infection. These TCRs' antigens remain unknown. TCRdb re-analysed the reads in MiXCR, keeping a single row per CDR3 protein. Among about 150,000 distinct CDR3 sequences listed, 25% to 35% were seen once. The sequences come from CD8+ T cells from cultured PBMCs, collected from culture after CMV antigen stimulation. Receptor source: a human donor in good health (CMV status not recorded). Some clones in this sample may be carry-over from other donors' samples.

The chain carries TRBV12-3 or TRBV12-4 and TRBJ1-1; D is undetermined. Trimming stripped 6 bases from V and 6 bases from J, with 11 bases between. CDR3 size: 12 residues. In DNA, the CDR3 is TGTGCCAGCAGGCCCATGGTAGCTGAAGCTTTCTTT. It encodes CASRPMVAEAFF.

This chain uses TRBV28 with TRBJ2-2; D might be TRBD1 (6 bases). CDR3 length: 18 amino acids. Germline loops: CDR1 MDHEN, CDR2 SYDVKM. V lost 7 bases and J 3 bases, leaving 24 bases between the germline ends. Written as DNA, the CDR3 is TGTGCCAGCACTCGAGATTTATTCCGGGCAGGGGACACCGGGGAGCTGTTTTTT. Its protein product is CASTRDLFRAGDTGELFF.

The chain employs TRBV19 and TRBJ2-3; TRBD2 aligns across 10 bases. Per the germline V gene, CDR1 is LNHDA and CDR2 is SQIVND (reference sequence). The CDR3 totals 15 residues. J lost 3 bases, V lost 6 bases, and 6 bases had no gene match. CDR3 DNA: TGTGCCAGTAGACAAGCGGGGGGGCCAACAGATACGCAGTATTTT. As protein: CASRQAGGPTDTQYF.

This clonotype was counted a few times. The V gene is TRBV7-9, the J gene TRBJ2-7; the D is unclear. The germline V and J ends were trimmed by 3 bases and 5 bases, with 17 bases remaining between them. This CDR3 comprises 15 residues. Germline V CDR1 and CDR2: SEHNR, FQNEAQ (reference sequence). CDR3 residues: CASSFSWTTHHEQYF. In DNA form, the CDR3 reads TGTGCCAGCAGCTTCTCCTGGACGACTCACCACGAGCAGTACTTC.

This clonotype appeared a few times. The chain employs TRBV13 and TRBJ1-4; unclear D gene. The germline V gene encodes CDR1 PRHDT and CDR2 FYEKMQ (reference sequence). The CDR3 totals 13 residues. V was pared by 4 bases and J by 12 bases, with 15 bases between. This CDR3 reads CASSSPAADELFF. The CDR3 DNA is TGTGCCAGCAGCTCCCCCGCGGCCGATGAACTGTTTTTT.

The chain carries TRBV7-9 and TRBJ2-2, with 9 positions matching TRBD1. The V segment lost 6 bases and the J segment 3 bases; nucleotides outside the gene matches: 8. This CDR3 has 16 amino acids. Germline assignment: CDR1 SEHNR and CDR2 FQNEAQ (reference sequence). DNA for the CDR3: TGTGCCAGCAGTCCTGGACAGGGGAGAGACACCGGGGAGCTGTTTTTT. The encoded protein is CASSPGQGRDTGELFF.

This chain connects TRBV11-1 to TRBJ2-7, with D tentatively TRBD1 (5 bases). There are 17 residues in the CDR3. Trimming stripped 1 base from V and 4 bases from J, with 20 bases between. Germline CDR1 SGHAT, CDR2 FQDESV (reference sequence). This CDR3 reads CASSLGPPAMTDYEQYF. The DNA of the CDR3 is TGTGCCAGCAGCTTAGGACCCCCCGCGATGACAGATTACGAGCAGTACTTC.

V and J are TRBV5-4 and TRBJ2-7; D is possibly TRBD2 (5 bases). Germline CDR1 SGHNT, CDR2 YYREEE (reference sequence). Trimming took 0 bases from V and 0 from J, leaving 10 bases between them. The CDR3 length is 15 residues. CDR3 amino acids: CASSLGGHSSYEQYF. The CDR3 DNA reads TGTGCCAGCAGCTTGGGCGGGCATAGCTCCTACGAGCAGTACTTC.

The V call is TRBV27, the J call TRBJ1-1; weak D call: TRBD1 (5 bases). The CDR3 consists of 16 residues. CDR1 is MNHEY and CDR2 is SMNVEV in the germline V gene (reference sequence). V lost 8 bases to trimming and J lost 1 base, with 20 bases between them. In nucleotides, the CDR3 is TGTGCCAGCGGACACCCCCGGGACGCTGGGAACACTGAAGCTTTCTTT. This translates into CASGHPRDAGNTEAFF.

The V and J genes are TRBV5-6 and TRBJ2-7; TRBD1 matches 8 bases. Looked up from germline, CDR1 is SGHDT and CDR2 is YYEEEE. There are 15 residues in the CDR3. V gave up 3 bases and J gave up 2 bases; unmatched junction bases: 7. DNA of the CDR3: TGTGCCAGCAGCTCCGGACAGGGACATCCCTACGAGCAGTACTTC. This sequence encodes CASSSGQGHPYEQYF.

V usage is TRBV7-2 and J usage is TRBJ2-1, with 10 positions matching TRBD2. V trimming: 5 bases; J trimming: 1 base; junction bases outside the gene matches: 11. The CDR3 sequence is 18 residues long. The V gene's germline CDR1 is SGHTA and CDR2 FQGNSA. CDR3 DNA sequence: TGTGCCAGCAGCCCGTCGGGTAGCGGGGGGCTTTCCTACAATGAGCAGTTCTTC. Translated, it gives CASSPSGSGGLSYNEQFF.

This chain's CDR3 is CAGWTGDSGGEQFF. The CDR3 DNA reads as TGTGCCGGATGGACAGGGGATTCCGGGGGTGAGCAGTTCTTC. The chain recombines TRBV12-3 or TRBV12-4 with TRBJ2-1, with 9 bases identical to TRBD1. The junction had 14 bases not matched to a gene; V was cut back by 11 bases and J by 9 bases. The CDR3 spans 14 residues.

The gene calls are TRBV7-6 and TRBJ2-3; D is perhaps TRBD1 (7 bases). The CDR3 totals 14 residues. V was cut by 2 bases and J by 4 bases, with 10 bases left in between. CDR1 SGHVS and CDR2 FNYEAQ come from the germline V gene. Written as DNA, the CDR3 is TGTGCCAGCAGCTTATCAGGGGGGCCAGATACGCAGTATTTT. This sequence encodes CASSLSGGPDTQYF.

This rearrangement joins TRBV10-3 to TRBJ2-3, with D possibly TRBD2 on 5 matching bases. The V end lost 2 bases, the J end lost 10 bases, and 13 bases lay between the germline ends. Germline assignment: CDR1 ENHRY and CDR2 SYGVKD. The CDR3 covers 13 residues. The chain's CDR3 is CAISEGEHLAQYF. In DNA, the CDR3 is TGTGCCATCAGTGAGGGGGAGCACCTCGCGCAGTATTTT.

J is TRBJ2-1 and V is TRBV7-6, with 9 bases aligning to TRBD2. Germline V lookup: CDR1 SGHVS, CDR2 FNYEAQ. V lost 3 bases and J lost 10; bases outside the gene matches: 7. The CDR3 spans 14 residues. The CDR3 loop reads CASSLAGGPKEQFF. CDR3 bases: TGTGCCAGCAGCTTGGCGGGGGGGCCCAAGGAGCAGTTCTTC.

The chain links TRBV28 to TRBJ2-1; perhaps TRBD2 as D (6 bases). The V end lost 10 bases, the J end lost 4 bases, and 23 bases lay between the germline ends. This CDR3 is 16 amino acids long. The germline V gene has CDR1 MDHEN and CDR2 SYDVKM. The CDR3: CANTPLGGNPYNEQFF. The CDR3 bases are TGTGCCAACACCCCTCTCGGCGGGAACCCTTACAATGAGCAGTTCTTC.

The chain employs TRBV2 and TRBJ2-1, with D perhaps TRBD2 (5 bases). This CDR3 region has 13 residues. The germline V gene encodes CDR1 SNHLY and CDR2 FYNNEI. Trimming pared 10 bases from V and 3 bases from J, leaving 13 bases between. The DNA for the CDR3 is TGTGCCACCCTCTCAGGAGGCTACAATGAGCAGTTCTTC. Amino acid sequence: CATLSGGYNEQFF.

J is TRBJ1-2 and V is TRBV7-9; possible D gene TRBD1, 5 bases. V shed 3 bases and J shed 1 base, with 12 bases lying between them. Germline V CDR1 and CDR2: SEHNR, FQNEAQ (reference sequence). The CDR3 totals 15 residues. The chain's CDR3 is CASSLSGLDNYGYTF. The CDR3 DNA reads TGTGCCAGCAGCTTGTCGGGGCTTGATAACTATGGCTACACCTTC.

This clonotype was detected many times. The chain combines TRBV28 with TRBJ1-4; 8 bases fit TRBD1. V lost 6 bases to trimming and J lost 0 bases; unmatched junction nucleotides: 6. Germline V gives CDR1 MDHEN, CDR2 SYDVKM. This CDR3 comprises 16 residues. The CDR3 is CASSSLTGATNEKLFF. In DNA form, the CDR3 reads TGTGCCAGCAGCTCCCTGACAGGGGCAACTAATGAAAAACTGTTTTTT.

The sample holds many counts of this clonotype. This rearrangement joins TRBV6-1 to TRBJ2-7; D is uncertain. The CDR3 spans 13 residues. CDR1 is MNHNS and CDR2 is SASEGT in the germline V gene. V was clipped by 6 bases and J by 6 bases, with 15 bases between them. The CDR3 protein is CASSMDRLREQYF. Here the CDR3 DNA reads TGTGCCAGCAGCATGGACCGGCTGCGCGAGCAGTACTTC.

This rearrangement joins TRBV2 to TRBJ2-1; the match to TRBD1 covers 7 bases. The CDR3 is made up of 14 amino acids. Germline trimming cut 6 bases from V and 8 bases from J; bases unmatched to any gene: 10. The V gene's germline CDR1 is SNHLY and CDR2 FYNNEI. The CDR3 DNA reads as TGTGCCAGCAGCGGGGACAGTTGGTCCGATGAGCAGTTCTTC. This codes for CASSGDSWSDEQFF.

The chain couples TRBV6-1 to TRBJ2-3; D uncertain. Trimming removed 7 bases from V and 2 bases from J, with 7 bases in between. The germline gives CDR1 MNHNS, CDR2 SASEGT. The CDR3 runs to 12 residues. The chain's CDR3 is CASTPYTDTQYF. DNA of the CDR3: TGTGCCAGCACGCCCTACACAGATACGCAGTATTTT.

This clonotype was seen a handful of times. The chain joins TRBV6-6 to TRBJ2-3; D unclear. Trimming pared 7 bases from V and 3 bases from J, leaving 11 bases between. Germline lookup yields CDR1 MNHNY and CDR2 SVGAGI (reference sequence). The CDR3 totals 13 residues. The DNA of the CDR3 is TGTGCCAGCATAGGGATTGTAACAGATACGCAGTATTTT. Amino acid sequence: CASIGIVTDTQYF.

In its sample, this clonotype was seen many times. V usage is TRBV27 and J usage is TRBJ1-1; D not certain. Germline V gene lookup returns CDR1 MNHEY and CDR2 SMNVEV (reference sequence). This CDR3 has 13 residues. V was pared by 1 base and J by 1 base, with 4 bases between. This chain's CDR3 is CASSLWANTEAFF. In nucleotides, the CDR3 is TGTGCCAGCAGTTTATGGGCGAACACTGAAGCTTTCTTT.